This is a list of T cell receptor beta chains from one sample in a study of T cells expressing NK-cell markers. TCRdb re-called the 5' RACE reads; one entry per CDR3 protein, DNA not given. The sample includes roughly 160,000 distinct CDR3 sequences. The specimen sequenced was blood T cells: a sorted CD56 or NKG2C T cell subset, CD4+ or CD8+ T cells, or bulk PBMC T cells (not recorded which). Receptors originate from a man aged 18-70 years in good health. Each CDR3 is given with its conserved first and last residue.

TRBV7-9	TRBJ2-5	CASSSPTVTGETQYF
TRBV7-9	TRBJ2-5	CASSPAPTGTQYF
TRBV7-3	TRBJ2-1	CASSLTTNEQFF
TRBV6-1	TRBJ2-5	CASSTSKRGETQYF
TRBV15	TRBJ2-7	CATSRTTIGTVQYF
TRBV29-1	TRBJ1-1	CSVGVVNTEAFF
TRBV27	TRBJ2-3	CASSLSMTSAGTDTQYF
TRBV14	TRBJ2-7	CASSPGGLTYEQYF
TRBV5-1	TRBJ2-7	CASRYYGTGVYEQYF
TRBV3-1	TRBJ2-1	CASSQSPGAPIPPEQFF
TRBV2	TRBJ2-5	CASNPTTSSGETQYF
TRBV5-6	TRBJ2-5	CASSLTTSGGEETQYF
TRBV5-4	TRBJ2-7	CASSSGNGGYDEQYF
TRBV3-1	TRBJ2-2	CASSQGLAGFANTGELFF
TRBV2	TRBJ1-1	CASSENTALNTEAFF
TRBV4-1	TRBJ2-3	CASSPRTGASTDTQYF
TRBV6-5	TRBJ2-1	CASSYDAGGEQFF
TRBV5-1	TRBJ1-6	CASSYAGDSPLHF
TRBV9	TRBJ2-3	CASSPLTSTDTQYF
TRBV27	TRBJ1-2	CASSPGRGFRGYTF
TRBV18	TRBJ1-1	CASSSTGGRTEAFF
TRBV9	TRBJ1-3	CASRDPSGNTIYF
TRBV12-3/TRBV12-4	TRBJ1-1	CATIRQVGNTEAFF
TRBV5-1	TRBJ2-7	CASSILPGTEIPYEQYF
TRBV20-1	TRBJ2-7	CSARATGGSNEQYF
TRBV20-1	TRBJ1-5	CSAQTGGGGNQPQHF
TRBV5-1	TRBJ1-2	CASSWAGTNYGYTF
TRBV7-2	TRBJ2-1	CASSLSPTVHNEQFF
TRBV6-1	TRBJ2-2	CASTPGGTGELFF
TRBV20-1	TRBJ1-5	CSARDGRENQPQHF